The 10 T cell receptor beta chains reported below all come from one sample, sequenced in a study of long-term antiretroviral therapy in people with HIV. Samples were assayed with immunoSEQ v3.0 at survey level. Generated by immunoSEQ multiplex PCR, the TCRdb table keeps only in-frame clones and is missing some. The sample gives approximately 15,000 clones, roughly 91% of which show up once; less than 15% is in the top ten. The source was unsorted PBMCs, collected 6.9 years after starting antiretroviral therapy. Every receptor here comes from a man aged 50-60 years with HIV.

The chain has TRBV4-2 and TRBJ2-3; 8 nucleotides match TRBD2. There are 15 residues in the CDR3. Germline-derived CDR1 and CDR2 are LGHNA and YNFKEQ. Germline trimming cut 1 base from V and 9 bases from J; bases unmatched to any gene: 9. The CDR3 region has the DNA TGTGCCAGCAGCCAAGGTGGGGCGGGAGGAGGGACGCAGTATTTT. It specifies CASSQGGAGGGTQYF.

The chain joins TRBV9 to TRBJ2-7; TRBD1 aligns across 8 bases. CDR3 size: 14 residues. Germline-derived CDR1 and CDR2 are SGDLS and YYNGEE. With V trimmed by 2 bases and J by 5 bases, 6 bases remained unmatched. The CDR3 DNA reads TGTGCCAGCAGCGTCTCGACAGGGGCGAACGAGCAGTACTTC. Its protein product is CASSVSTGANEQYF.

V and J are TRBV19 and TRBJ1-2; D is possibly TRBD1 (6 bases). The length of the CDR3 is 14 residues. V was pared by 3 bases and J by 4 bases, with 12 bases between. In germline, CDR1 is LNHDA, CDR2 SQIVND (reference sequence). CDR3: CASSIGQRPYGYTF. In DNA form, the CDR3 reads TGTGCCAGTAGTATCGGACAGAGACCCTATGGCTACACCTTC.

This sequence joins TRBV7-2 and TRBJ2-1, with no clear D. Trimming left V 4 bases short and J 12 bases short, with 13 bases between. This CDR3 is 12 amino acids long. Germline CDR1 and CDR2: SGHTA and FQGNSA. This chain's CDR3 is CASSSLVLGQFF. The CDR3 DNA is TGTGCCAGCAGCTCCTTAGTACTCGGGCAGTTCTTC.

The rearrangement uses TRBV7-2 and TRBJ1-1, with 7 bases matching TRBD1. Germline assignment: CDR1 SGHTA and CDR2 FQGNSA. J gave up 1 base and V 5 bases, and 7 bases lay outside the gene matches. The CDR3 consists of 15 residues. The CDR3 region is CASSRGGARNTEAFF. The CDR3 region has the DNA TGTGCCAGCAGCCGAGGGGGCGCACGGAACACTGAAGCTTTCTTT.

The CDR3, as DNA: TGTGCCATCAACGAGGGGATTGGGATGAACACTGAAGCTTTCTTT. Its translation is CAINEGIGMNTEAFF. The genes are TRBV10-3 and TRBJ1-1, with D perhaps matching TRBD1 (5 bases). The V gene lost 7 bases and the J gene lost 0 bases, with 15 bases spanning the gap. The V gene's germline CDR1 is ENHRY and CDR2 SYGVKD. The CDR3 runs to 15 residues.

The chain joins TRBV7-9 to TRBJ2-1; TRBD2 matches at 9 bases. V was clipped by 8 bases and J by 5 bases; unmatched bases: 13. Germline CDR1 and CDR2: SEHNR and FQNEAQ (reference sequence). The CDR3 totals 16 residues. The CDR3 loop reads CASAVAGGPIHNEQFF. DNA of the CDR3: TGTGCCAGCGCAGTCGCGGGAGGGCCGATCCACAATGAGCAGTTCTTC.

The chain employs TRBV7-6 and TRBJ2-4; 8 nucleotides agree with TRBD1. The CDR3 has 16 residues. The V segment lost 5 bases and the J segment 0 bases; nucleotides outside the gene matches: 6. CDR1 and CDR2 (germline): SGHVS, FNYEAQ. DNA of the CDR3: TGTGCCAGCAGCAAAGACAGGGGAATAGCCAAAAACATTCAGTACTTC. Translating it yields CASSKDRGIAKNIQYF.

This chain joins TRBV5-1 and TRBJ1-2; maybe TRBD1 (5 bases). The V end lost 4 bases, the J end lost 4 bases, and 8 bases lay between the germline ends. The CDR3 has 12 residues. The germline CDR1 and CDR2 sequences are SGHRS and YFSETQ. As DNA, the CDR3 is TGCGCCAGCAGCGACAGTCTCTATGGCTACACCTTC. Its translation: CASSDSLYGYTF.

The rearrangement uses TRBV6-1 and TRBJ2-2; 10 positions agree with TRBD2. This CDR3 spans 18 amino acids. CDR1 and CDR2 (germline): MNHNS, SASEGT. Trimming took 4 bases from V and 4 from J; bases not matched to a gene: 12. The CDR3 region has the DNA TGTGCCAGCAGTGTCCCCGATCTAGCGGGAGAGACCACCGGGGAGCTGTTTTTT. Its protein is CASSVPDLAGETTGELFF.